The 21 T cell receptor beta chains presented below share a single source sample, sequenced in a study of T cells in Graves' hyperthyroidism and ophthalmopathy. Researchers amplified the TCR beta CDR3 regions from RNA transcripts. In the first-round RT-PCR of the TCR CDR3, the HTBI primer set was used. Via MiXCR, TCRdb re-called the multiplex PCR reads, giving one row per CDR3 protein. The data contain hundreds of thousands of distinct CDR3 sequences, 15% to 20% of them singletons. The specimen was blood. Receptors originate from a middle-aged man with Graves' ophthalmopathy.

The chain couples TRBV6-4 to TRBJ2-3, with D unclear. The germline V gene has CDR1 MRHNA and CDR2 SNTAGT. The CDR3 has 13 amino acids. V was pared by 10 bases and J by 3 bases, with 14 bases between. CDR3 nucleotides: TGTGCCACCCGAAAGGTCGGGACAGATACGCAGTATTTT. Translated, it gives CATRKVGTDTQYF.

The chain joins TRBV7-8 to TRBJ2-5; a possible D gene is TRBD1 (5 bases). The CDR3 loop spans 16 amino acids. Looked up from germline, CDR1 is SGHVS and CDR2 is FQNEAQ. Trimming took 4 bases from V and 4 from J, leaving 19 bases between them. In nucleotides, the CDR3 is TGTGCCAGCAGCTCCCGACAGACGGTCTGGCGAGAGACCCAGTACTTC. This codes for CASSSRQTVWRETQYF.

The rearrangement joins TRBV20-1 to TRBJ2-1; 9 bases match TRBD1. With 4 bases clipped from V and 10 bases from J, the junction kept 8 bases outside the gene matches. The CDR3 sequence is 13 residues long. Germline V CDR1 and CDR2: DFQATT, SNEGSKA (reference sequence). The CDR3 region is CSANPGTGREQFF. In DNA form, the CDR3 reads TGCAGTGCTAACCCCGGGACAGGGAGGGAGCAGTTCTTC.

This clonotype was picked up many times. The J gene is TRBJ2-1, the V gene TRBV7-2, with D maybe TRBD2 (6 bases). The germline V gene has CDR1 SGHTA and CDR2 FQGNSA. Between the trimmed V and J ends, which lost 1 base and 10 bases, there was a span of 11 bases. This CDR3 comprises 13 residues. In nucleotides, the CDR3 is TGTGCCAGCAGCTTAGGAACGGAGGGGGAGCAGTTCTTC. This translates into CASSLGTEGEQFF. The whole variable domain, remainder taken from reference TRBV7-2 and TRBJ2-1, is GAGVSQSPSNKVTEKGKDVELRCDPISGHTALYWYRQSLGQGLEFLIYFQGNSAPDKSGLPSDRFSAERTGGSVSTLTIQRTQQEDSAVYLCASSLGTEGEQFFGPGTRLTVL.

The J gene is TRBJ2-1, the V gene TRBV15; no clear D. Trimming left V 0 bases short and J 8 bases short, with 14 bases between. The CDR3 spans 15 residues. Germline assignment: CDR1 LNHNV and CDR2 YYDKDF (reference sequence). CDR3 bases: TGTGCCACCAGCAGAGATCCAGCCCCGAGCGATGAGCAGTTCTTC. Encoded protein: CATSRDPAPSDEQFF.

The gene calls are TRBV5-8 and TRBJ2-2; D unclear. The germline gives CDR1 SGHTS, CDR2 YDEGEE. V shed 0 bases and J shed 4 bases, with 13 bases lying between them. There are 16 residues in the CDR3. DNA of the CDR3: TGTGCCAGCAGCTTGGGCGGAGCCTGGACCACCGGGGAGCTGTTTTTT. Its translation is CASSLGGAWTTGELFF.

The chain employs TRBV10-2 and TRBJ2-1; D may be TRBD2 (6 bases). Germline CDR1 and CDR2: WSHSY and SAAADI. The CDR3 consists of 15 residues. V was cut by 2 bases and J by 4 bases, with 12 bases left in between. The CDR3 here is CASSENPGAYNEQFF. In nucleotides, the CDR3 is TGCGCCAGCAGTGAGAATCCGGGAGCTTACAATGAGCAGTTCTTC.

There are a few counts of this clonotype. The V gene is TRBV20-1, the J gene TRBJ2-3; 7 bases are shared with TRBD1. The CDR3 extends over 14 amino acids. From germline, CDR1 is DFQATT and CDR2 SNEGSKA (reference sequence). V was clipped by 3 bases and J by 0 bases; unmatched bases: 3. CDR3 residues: CSARTGLSTDTQYF. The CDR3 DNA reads TGCAGTGCTAGGACAGGGCTCAGCACAGATACGCAGTATTTT.

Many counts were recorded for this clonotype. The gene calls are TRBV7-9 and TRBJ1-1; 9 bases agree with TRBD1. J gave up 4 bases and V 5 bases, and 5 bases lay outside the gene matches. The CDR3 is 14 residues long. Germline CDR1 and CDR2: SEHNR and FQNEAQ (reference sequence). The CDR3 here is CASSPGDRVTEAFF. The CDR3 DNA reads TGTGCCAGCAGCCCGGGGGACAGGGTCACTGAAGCTTTCTTT.

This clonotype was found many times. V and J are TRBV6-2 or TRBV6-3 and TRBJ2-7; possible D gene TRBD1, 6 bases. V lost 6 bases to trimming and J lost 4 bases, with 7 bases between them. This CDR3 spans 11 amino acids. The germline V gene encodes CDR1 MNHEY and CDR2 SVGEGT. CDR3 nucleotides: TGTGCCAGCAGGGACAGATACGAGCAGTACTTC. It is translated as CASRDRYEQYF.

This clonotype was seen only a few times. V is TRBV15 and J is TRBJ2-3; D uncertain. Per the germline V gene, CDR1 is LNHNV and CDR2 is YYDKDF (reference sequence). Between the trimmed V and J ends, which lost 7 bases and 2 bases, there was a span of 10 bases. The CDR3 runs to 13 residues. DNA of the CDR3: TGTGCCACCATGGACCCTGACACAGATACGCAGTATTTT. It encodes CATMDPDTDTQYF.

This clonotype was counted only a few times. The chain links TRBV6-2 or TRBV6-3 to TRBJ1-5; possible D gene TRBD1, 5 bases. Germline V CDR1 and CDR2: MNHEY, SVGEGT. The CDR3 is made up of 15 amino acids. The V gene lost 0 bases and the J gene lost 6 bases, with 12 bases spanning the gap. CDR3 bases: TGTGCCAGCAGTTACTCGGAAGGGGCTCGTCAGCCCCAGCATTTT. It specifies CASSYSEGARQPQHF.

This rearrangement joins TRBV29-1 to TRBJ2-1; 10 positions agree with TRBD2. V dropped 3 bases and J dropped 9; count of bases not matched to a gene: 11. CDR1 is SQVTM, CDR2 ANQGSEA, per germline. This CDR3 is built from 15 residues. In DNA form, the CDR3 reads TGCAGCGTTGACAGGACTAGCGGCCGGGGAGGTGAGCAGTTCTTC. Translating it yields CSVDRTSGRGGEQFF.

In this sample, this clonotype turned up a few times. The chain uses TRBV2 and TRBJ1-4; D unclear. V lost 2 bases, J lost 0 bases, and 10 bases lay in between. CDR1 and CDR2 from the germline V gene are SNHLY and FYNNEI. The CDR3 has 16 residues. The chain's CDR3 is CASSEMQPATNEKLFF. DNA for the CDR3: TGTGCCAGCAGTGAAATGCAGCCTGCAACTAATGAAAAACTGTTTTTT.

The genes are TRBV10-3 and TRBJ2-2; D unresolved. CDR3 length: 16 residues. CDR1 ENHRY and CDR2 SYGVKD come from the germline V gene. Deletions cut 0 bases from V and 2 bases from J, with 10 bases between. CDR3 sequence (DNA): TGTGCCATCAGTGAGTCAAATGGCGTCAACACCGGGGAGCTGTTTTTT. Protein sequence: CAISESNGVNTGELFF.

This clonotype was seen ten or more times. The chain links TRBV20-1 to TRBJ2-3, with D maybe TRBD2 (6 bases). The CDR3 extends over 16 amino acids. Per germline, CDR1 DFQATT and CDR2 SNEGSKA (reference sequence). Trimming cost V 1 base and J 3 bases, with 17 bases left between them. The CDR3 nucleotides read TGCAGTGCTAGAGGACCCAGACTAGGGAATACAGATACGCAGTATTTT. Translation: CSARGPRLGNTDTQYF.

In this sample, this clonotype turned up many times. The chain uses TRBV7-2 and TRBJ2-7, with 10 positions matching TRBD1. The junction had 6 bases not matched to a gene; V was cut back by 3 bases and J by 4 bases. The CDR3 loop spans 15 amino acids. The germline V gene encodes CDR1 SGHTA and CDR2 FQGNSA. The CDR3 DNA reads TGTGCCAGCAGCTTGCGAGACAGGGGGCCTTACGAGCAGTACTTC. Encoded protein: CASSLRDRGPYEQYF.

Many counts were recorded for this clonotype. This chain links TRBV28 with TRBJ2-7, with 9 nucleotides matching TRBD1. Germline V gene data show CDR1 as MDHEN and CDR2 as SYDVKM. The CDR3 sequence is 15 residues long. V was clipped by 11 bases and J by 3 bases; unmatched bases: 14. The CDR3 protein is CAGTGTASWGYEQYF. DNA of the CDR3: TGTGCCGGGACAGGGACGGCCTCCTGGGGCTACGAGCAGTACTTC.

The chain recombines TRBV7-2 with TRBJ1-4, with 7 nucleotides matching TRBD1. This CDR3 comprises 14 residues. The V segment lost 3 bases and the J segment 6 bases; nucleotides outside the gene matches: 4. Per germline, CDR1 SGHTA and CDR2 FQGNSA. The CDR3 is CASSLYQGDEKLFF. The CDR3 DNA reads TGTGCCAGCAGCTTGTACCAGGGGGATGAAAAACTGTTTTTT. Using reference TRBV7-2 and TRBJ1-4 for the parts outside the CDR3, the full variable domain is GAGVSQSPSNKVTEKGKDVELRCDPISGHTALYWYRQSLGQGLEFLIYFQGNSAPDKSGLPSDRFSAERTGGSVSTLTIQRTQQEDSAVYLCASSLYQGDEKLFFGSGTQLSVL.

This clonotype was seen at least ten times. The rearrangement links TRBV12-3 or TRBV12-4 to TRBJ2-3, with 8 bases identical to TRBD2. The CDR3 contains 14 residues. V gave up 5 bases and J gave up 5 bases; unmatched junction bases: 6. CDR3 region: CASSPSGGGDTQYF. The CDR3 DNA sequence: TGTGCCAGCAGTCCGAGCGGGGGAGGAGATACGCAGTATTTT.

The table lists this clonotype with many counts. CDR3 DNA sequence: TGCAGTGCTCCCTCCACCTTGAACACTGAAGCTTTCTTT. Its protein is CSAPSTLNTEAFF. The chain links TRBV20-1 to TRBJ1-1; D gene unclear. V was clipped by 5 bases and J by 0 bases, with 10 bases between them. The CDR3 is 13 residues long. CDR1 and CDR2 (germline): DFQATT, SNEGSKA (reference sequence).